This T cell receptor (beta chain) was obtained from a study of T cell responses to AZD1222 COVID-19 vaccine. V lost 5 bases and J lost 2; bases outside the gene matches: 6. The CDR3 sequence is 14 residues long. Germline V gene data show CDR1 as MNHEY and CDR2 as SVGAGI. TCRdb keeps only in-frame clones here, not all; method: immunoSEQ multiplex PCR. The sample lists approximately 30,000 clones, around 93% occurring once. The source is an adult who received the AZD1222 COVID-19 vaccine. The source material was peripheral blood, sampled 28 days after the second AZD1222 dose. The chain recombines TRBV6-5 with TRBJ2-7; 7 nucleotides line up with TRBD1. CDR3 coding DNA: TGTGCCAGCAGTCGGGACAGTGCTACCTACGAGCAGTACTTC. Protein sequence: CASSRDSATYEQYF.